Presented here are 9 T cell receptor beta chains from one specimen sequenced in a study of vaccination effects on CD4 cells after COVID-19. Produced via immunoSEQ multiplex PCR; TCRdb's table is partial and in-frame only. The sample comprises 50,000 to 65,000 clones, 55% to 85% of which are singletons, and roughly 1.2% rests with the top ten. For these TCRs, the target antigens are not known. Using viral peptide pools, the ViraFEST assay grew out antigen-specific CD4+ T cells prior to sequencing. Once cultured for 10 to 11 days, the cells underwent separation to obtain CD4+ T cells. Of the BNT162b2 and mRNA-1273 vaccines, participants received two doses of one or the other. This specimen was CD4+ T cells from PBMCs cultured with HCoV-229E spike peptides, taken after COVID-19 vaccination. Receptor source: a human donor who received a COVID-19 vaccine.

J is TRBJ2-5 and V is TRBV9; 7 nucleotides match TRBD1. The germline V gene encodes CDR1 SGDLS and CDR2 YYNGEE. The CDR3 totals 13 residues. V gave up 2 bases and J gave up 2 bases; unmatched junction bases: 0. In DNA, the CDR3 is TGTGCCAGCAGCGTGGGACAGCAAGAGACCCAGTACTTC. Translation gives CASSVGQQETQYF.

Here the CDR3 reads CASSSRDRGYNEQFF. CDR3 in DNA: TGTGCCAGCAGTTCCCGGGACAGGGGTTACAATGAGCAGTTCTTC. V is TRBV6-2 or TRBV6-3 and J is TRBJ2-1; TRBD1 matches at 10 bases. CDR3 length: 15 residues. Germline CDR1 and CDR2: MNHEY and SVGEGT. Trimming removed 4 bases from V and 4 bases from J; junction bases left unmatched: 4.

The chain has TRBV6-5 and TRBJ1-6; 9 positions agree with TRBD1. CDR1 MNHEY and CDR2 SVGAGI come from the germline V gene. V dropped 6 bases and J dropped 10; count of bases not matched to a gene: 7. The CDR3 extends over 14 amino acids. CDR3 residues: CASRPGQGWSPLHF. CDR3 bases: TGTGCCAGCAGACCTGGACAGGGGTGGTCACCCCTCCACTTT.

The V gene is TRBV6-5, the J gene TRBJ2-5; D not certain. Germline V gene lookup returns CDR1 MNHEY and CDR2 SVGAGI. CDR3 length: 14 residues. Trimming pared 3 bases from V and 5 bases from J, leaving 13 bases between. The CDR3 coding sequence is TGTGCCAGCAGTTATATGGGCCGCGTGGAGACCCAGTACTTC. The encoded protein is CASSYMGRVETQYF.

This rearrangement joins TRBV15 to TRBJ2-1; D ambiguous. The ends were cut back, 0 bases at V and 5 bases at J, with 8 bases in the middle. CDR1 is LNHNV, CDR2 YYDKDF, per germline (reference sequence). CDR3 size: 14 residues. The CDR3 here is CATSRDSIDNEQFF. CDR3 in DNA: TGTGCCACCAGCAGAGATAGTATCGACAATGAGCAGTTCTTC.

This chain links TRBV28 with TRBJ1-5; the match to TRBD1 covers 7 bases. Germline CDR1 MDHEN, CDR2 SYDVKM. V dropped 7 bases and J dropped 0; count of bases not matched to a gene: 6. The CDR3 totals 15 residues. CDR3: CASTQGGDSNQPQHF. The CDR3, as DNA: TGTGCCAGCACCCAGGGGGGGGATAGCAATCAGCCCCAGCATTTT.

J is TRBJ1-5 and V is TRBV7-9, with D perhaps matching TRBD1 (5 bases). The CDR3 has 13 residues. Germline CDR1 is SEHNR and CDR2 is FQNEAQ (reference sequence). Trimming removed 6 bases at V and 5 bases at J, with 11 bases between. The CDR3 region is CASSKTGYQPQHF. For the CDR3, the DNA is TGTGCCAGCAGTAAAACAGGTTATCAGCCCCAGCATTTT. Looking up the rest from reference TRBV7-9 and TRBJ1-5 gives the full variable domain: DTGVSQNPRHKITKRGQNVTFRCDPISEHNRLYWYRQTLGQGPEFLTYFQNEAQLEKSRLLSDRFSAERPKGSFSTLEIQRTEQGDSAMYLCASSKTGYQPQHFGDGTRLSIL.

The genes are TRBV10-2 and TRBJ1-3; the D gene is possibly TRBD1 (5 bases). The CDR3 is 16 amino acids. Trimming removed 5 bases at V and 0 bases at J, with 14 bases between. Germline assignment: CDR1 WSHSY and CDR2 SAAADI. CDR3 in amino acids: CASSPSGTVSGNTIYF. The CDR3 bases are TGCGCCAGCAGTCCTTCCGGGACGGTCTCTGGAAACACCATATATTTT.

This chain links TRBV25-1 with TRBJ2-5, with 11 bases that match TRBD2. The germline V gene has CDR1 MGHDK and CDR2 SYGVNS. Trimming at V came to 6 bases and at J to 2 bases, leaving 5 bases not matched to a gene. CDR3 length: 15 residues. DNA for the CDR3: TGTGCCAGCAGCTTAGCGGGGGGGTCACAAGAGACCCAGTACTTC. Its protein is CASSLAGGSQETQYF.